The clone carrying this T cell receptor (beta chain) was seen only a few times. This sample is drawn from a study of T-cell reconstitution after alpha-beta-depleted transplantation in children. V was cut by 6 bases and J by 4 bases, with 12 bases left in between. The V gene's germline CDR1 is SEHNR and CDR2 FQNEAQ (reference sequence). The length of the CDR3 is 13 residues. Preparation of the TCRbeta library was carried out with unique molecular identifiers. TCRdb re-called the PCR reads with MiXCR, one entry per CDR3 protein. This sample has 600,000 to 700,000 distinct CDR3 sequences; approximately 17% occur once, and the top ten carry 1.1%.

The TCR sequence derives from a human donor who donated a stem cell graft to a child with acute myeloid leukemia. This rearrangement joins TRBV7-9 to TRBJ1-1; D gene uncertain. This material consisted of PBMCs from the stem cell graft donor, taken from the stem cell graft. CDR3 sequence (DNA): TGTGCCAGCAGTTCTAGCTCGGCCACTGAAGCTTTCTTT. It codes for CASSSSSATEAFF.